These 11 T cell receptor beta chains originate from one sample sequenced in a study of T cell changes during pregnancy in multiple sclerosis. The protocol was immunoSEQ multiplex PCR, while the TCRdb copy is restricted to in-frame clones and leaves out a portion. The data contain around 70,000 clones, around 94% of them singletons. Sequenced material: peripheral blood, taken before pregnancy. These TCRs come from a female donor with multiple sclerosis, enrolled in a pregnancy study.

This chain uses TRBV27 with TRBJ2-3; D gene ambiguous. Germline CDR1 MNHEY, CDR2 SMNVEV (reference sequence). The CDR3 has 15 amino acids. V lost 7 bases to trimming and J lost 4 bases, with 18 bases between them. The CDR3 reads CASTTKRAPPDTQYF. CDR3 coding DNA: TGTGCCAGCACAACTAAGAGAGCCCCTCCAGATACGCAGTATTTT.

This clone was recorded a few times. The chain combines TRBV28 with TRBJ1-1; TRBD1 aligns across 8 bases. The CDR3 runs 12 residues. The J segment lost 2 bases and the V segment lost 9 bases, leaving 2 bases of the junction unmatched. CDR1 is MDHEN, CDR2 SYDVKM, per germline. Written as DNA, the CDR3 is TGTGCCAGTCAGGGGGCCAACACTGAAGCTTTCTTT. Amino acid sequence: CASQGANTEAFF.

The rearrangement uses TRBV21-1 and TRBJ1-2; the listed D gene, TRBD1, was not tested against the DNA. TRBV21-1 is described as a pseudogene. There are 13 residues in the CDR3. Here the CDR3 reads CATLISSQGPITF. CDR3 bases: TGTGCCACCCTGATCTCATCACAGGGCCCCATCACCTTC.

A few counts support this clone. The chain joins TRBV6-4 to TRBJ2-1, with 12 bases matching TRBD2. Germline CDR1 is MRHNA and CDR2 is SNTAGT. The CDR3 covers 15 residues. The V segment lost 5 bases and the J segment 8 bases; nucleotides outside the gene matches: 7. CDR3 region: CASSPTSGSMDEQFF. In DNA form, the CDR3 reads TGTGCCAGCAGTCCGACTAGCGGGAGCATGGATGAGCAGTTCTTC.

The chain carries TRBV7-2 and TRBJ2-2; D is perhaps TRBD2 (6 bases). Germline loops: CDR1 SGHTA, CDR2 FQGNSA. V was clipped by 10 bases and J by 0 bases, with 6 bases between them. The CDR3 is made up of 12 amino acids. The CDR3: CATGANTGELFF. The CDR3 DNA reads TGTGCCACGGGGGCGAACACCGGGGAGCTGTTTTTT. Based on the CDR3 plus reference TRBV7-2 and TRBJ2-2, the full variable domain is GAGVSQSPSNKVTEKGKDVELRCDPISGHTALYWYRQSLGQGLEFLIYFQGNSAPDKSGLPSDRFSAERTGGSVSTLTIQRTQQEDSAVYLCATGANTGELFFGEGSRLTVL.

The CDR3: CASSGRVDRTNEETQYF. CDR3 sequence (DNA): TGTGCCAGCAGTGGCCGGGTGGACCGGACAAATGAAGAGACCCAGTACTTC. V usage is TRBV25-1 and J usage is TRBJ2-5, with a weak D call TRBD1 (5 bases). Germline CDR1 is MGHDK and CDR2 is SYGVNS. Trimming removed 4 bases from V and 3 bases from J, with 21 bases in between. The CDR3 extends over 17 amino acids.

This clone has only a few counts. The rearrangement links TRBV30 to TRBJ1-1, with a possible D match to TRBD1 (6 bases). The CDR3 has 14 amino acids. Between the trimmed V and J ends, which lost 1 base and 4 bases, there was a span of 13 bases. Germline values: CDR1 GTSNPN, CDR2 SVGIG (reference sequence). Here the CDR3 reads CAWSEGEGATEAFF. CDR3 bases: TGTGCCTGGAGTGAGGGGGAGGGAGCCACTGAAGCTTTCTTT.

The CDR3 here is CASSLLGDSYGYTF. CDR3 in DNA: TGTGCCAGCAGCTTGTTAGGGGACAGCTATGGCTACACCTTC. The rearrangement links TRBV5-6 to TRBJ1-2, with 7 bases matching TRBD1. V lost 1 base and J lost 4; bases outside the gene matches: 4. Germline V gene sequence: CDR1 SGHDT, CDR2 YYEEEE. This CDR3 comprises 14 residues.

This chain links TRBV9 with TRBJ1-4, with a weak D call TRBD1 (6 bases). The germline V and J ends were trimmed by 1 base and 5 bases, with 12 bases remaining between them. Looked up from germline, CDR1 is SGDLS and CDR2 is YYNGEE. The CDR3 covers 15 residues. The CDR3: CASSVTGRSNEKLFF. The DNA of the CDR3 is TGTGCCAGCAGCGTAACAGGGCGTTCGAATGAAAAACTGTTTTTT.

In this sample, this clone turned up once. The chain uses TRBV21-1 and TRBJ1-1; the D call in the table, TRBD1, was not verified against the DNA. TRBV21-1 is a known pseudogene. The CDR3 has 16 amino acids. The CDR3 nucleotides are TGTGCCAGCAGCAATGACAGGGGGCGCGGGGACACTGAAGCTTTCTTT. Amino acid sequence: CASSNDRGRGDTEAFF.

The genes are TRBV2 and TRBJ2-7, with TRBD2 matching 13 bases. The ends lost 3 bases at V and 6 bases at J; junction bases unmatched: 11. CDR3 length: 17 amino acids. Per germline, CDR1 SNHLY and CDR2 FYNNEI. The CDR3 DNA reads TGTGCCAGCAGTGAGTCTCCTAAACTAGCGGGAGGGTTCGAGCAGTACTTC. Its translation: CASSESPKLAGGFEQYF.